This T cell receptor (beta chain) was profiled in a study of shared clonotypes between healthy human individuals. Study-level background: Per-donor plates numbered three CD4 naive, three CD4 memory, two CD8 naive and one CD8 memory.

Replicate PCRs from sorted subsets contained roughly 190 ng DNA, which is 29,000 or so T cell genomes. This table comes from immunoSEQ multiplex PCR, and its TCRdb copy is limited to in-frame clones, with some not included. This sample carries some 660,000 clones, approximately 73% of them seen once, and the ten largest clones take roughly 1.9%. The sample holds one count of this clone. Its antigen is undetermined. Findings and limits, study-wide: The rarefaction results pointed to incomplete sorted-subset sequencing despite large depth.

CDR3 length equals 14 residues. The V gene's germline CDR1 is SGHRS and CDR2 YFSETQ. The J segment lost 5 bases and the V segment lost 4 bases, leaving 7 bases of the junction unmatched. Material: memory CD4+ T cells sorted from blood. This sample's subset: CD45RA-negative fraction. This TCR was sampled from a woman aged 25 to 39 in good health. This chain links TRBV5-1 with TRBJ2-5; 8 bases align to TRBD1. The CDR3 coding sequence is TGCGCCAGCAGCGCCGGGACAGGCATGGAGACCCAGTACTTC. It is translated as CASSAGTGMETQYF.